This record looks at one T cell receptor (beta chain) sequence and its context. Its antigen is not known. This sample was included in a study of siplizumab effects on memory and regulatory T cells. Study-level results: There appeared to be greater diversity in naive T cells than in memory cells, and naive T cells seemed major contributors to the alloresponse.

Trimming shortened V by 9 bases and J by 0 bases, and 15 bases separated the two germline ends. Germline-derived CDR1 and CDR2 are SEHNR and FQNEAQ (reference sequence). The CDR3 is made up of 15 amino acids. Sequencing used immunoSEQ multiplex PCR; TCRdb keeps in-frame clones, though not all of them. The sample lists 100,000 to 110,000 clones, about 95% seen once, with about 1.2% in the top ten. The sample was non-Treg CD4+ T cells sorted from blood. The receptor was derived from a human donor in good health. The chain is built from TRBV7-9 and TRBJ1-5; perhaps TRBD1 as D (5 bases). CDR3 DNA: TGTGCCAGTCAACCCCAGGGCGTTAGCAATCAGCCCCAGCATTTT. This encodes CASQPQGVSNQPQHF.